The next 24 T cell receptor beta chains were all read from a single sample in a study of CD8 T cells in ankylosing spondylitis. One entry per CDR3 protein, called by TCRdb with MiXCR from the 5' RACE reads. The repertoire consists of a few hundred thousand distinct CDR3 sequences, with less than 25% occurring once and the leading ten covering around 3.2%. Sequences were obtained from blood, either unsorted or a sorted T cell fraction (not recorded which). The receptor source for this set is a female donor with ankylosing spondylitis or in good health (not recorded which).

Only a few counts were recorded for this clonotype. The CDR3 DNA follows: TGTGCCAGCAGTCCCCGGGGGGAGGGCACTGAAGCTTTCTTT. As protein: CASSPRGEGTEAFF. The chain carries TRBV12-3 or TRBV12-4 and TRBJ1-1; D may be TRBD1 (5 bases). This CDR3 has 14 amino acids. V was shortened by 5 bases and J by 4 bases, with 14 bases between the two germline ends.

This clonotype was counted ten times or more. The J gene is TRBJ1-1, the V gene TRBV7-8; unclear D gene. The CDR3 runs 14 residues. The V gene's germline CDR1 is SGHVS and CDR2 FQNEAQ. Deletions cut 6 bases from V and 4 bases from J, with 15 bases between. The DNA for the CDR3 is TGTGCCAGCAGGCACGAGGTCGTAAGCACTGAAGCTTTCTTT. It is translated as CASRHEVVSTEAFF.

V usage is TRBV29-1 and J usage is TRBJ2-2, with D unresolved. V lost 7 bases to trimming and J lost 5 bases, with 8 bases between them. This CDR3 region has 11 residues. Germline CDR1 and CDR2: SQVTM and ANQGSEA. In DNA form, the CDR3 reads TGCAGCGGTCAAGATACCGGGGAGCTGTTTTTT. Translating gives CSGQDTGELFF.

This clonotype has ten or more counts. The DNA of the CDR3 is TGCAGTCCGTACGGCCCCGAGGGGGAGACCCAGTACTTC. Amino acid sequence: CSPYGPEGETQYF. The V call is TRBV20-1, the J call TRBJ2-5; D may match TRBD1 or TRBD2 (5 bases each). The germline V and J ends were trimmed by 8 bases and 5 bases, with 18 bases remaining between them. The CDR3 contains 13 residues. Germline V lookup: CDR1 DFQATT, CDR2 SNEGSKA (reference sequence).

The chain carries TRBV7-8 and TRBJ1-5; D gene unclear. The V end lost 0 bases, the J end lost 0 bases, and 3 bases lay between the germline ends. Germline V gene data show CDR1 as SGHVS and CDR2 as FQNEAQ. The CDR3 is 14 amino acids. In DNA form, the CDR3 reads TGTGCCAGCAGCTTAGCAAGTAGCAATCAGCCCCAGCATTTT. Translating it yields CASSLASSNQPQHF.

This clonotype was recorded only once. The gene calls are TRBV7-2 and TRBJ2-7, with 10 bases lining up with TRBD2. CDR3 size: 15 residues. Germline V gene sequence: CDR1 SGHTA, CDR2 FQGNSA. The trim removed 1 base at V and 7 bases at J, leaving 7 bases unmatched. CDR3 residues: CASSLVTSGITEQYF. The CDR3, as DNA: TGTGCCAGCAGCTTAGTTACTAGCGGGATCACAGAGCAGTACTTC.

This clonotype was seen a few times. The chain has TRBV12-3 or TRBV12-4 and TRBJ2-7, with a possible D match to TRBD1 (5 bases). This CDR3 has 16 amino acids. V was trimmed by 1 base and J by 0 bases, leaving 13 bases between them. The CDR3 region is CASSLEGFPSSYEQYF. DNA for the CDR3: TGTGCCAGCAGTTTAGAGGGGTTTCCGAGCTCCTACGAGCAGTACTTC.

This sequence joins TRBV2 and TRBJ2-3, with D hard to call. Germline CDR1 is SNHLY and CDR2 is FYNNEI. This CDR3 contains 14 residues. V was shortened by 1 base and J by 3 bases, with 8 bases between the two germline ends. In nucleotides, the CDR3 is TGTGCCAGCAGTGAAGAAGGGCGGACAGATACGCAGTATTTT. The encoded protein is CASSEEGRTDTQYF.

The J gene is TRBJ1-6, the V gene TRBV4-3, with 7 positions matching TRBD1. Germline V CDR1 and CDR2: LGHNA, YSLEER. This CDR3 region has 14 residues. Unmatched junction bases numbered 4, after V lost 3 bases and J lost 8 bases. CDR3 loop: CASSHNRGDSPLHF. CDR3 nucleotides: TGCGCCAGCAGCCATAACAGGGGTGATTCACCCCTCCACTTT.

The chain has TRBV27 and TRBJ2-1; D may be TRBD1 or TRBD2 (5 bases each). Germline CDR1 MNHEY, CDR2 SMNVEV (reference sequence). The length of the CDR3 is 14 residues. V was pared by 10 bases and J by 5 bases, with 18 bases between. The DNA of the CDR3 is TGTGCCACCAGAGGATCACGGGGCAACAATGAGCAGTTCTTC. It yields the protein CATRGSRGNNEQFF.

This clonotype has more than one count but fewer than ten. This chain uses TRBV20-1 with TRBJ1-6; D is unclear. V dropped 4 bases and J dropped 2 bases, with 12 bases sitting between them. There are 15 residues in the CDR3. The germline CDR1 and CDR2 sequences are DFQATT and SNEGSKA (reference sequence). CDR3 DNA: TGCAGTGCTACCACCACAGATACCTATAATTCACCCCTCCACTTT. It specifies CSATTTDTYNSPLHF.

The rearrangement uses TRBV29-1 and TRBJ1-1, with D possibly matching TRBD1 (6 bases). Trimming took off 7 bases at V and 6 bases at J, with 12 bases between the two ends. Germline CDR1 and CDR2: SQVTM and ANQGSEA. The CDR3 contains 11 residues. The CDR3 protein is CSESTGPEAFF. CDR3 coding DNA: TGCAGCGAATCCACAGGGCCTGAAGCTTTCTTT.

This chain joins TRBV19 and TRBJ2-2, with D perhaps TRBD1 (5 bases). The CDR3 covers 15 residues. V lost 8 bases, J lost 5 bases, and 18 bases lay in between. Germline lookup yields CDR1 LNHDA and CDR2 SQIVND (reference sequence). CDR3 region: CASGPTGFGTGELFF. The CDR3 DNA is TGTGCCAGTGGGCCAACAGGATTCGGGACCGGGGAGCTGTTTTTT.

The chain carries TRBV21-1 and TRBJ2-5; TRBD1, as called in the table, went unchecked against the DNA. TRBV21-1 is flagged as a pseudogene. The CDR3 consists of 14 residues. The DNA for the CDR3 is TGTGCCAGCAGCATTCCACAGGGTTCAGGGACCCAGTACTTC. It yields the protein CASSIPQGSGTQYF.

This clonotype has more than one count but fewer than ten. V usage is TRBV15 and J usage is TRBJ2-7, with unresolved D. V was clipped by 0 bases and J by 6 bases, with 3 bases between them. Germline V CDR1 and CDR2: LNHNV, YYDKDF (reference sequence). This CDR3 contains 11 residues. CDR3 sequence: CATSREGEQYF. CDR3 in DNA: TGTGCCACCAGCAGAGAAGGCGAGCAGTACTTC.

This clonotype was recorded at least ten times. V usage is TRBV4-3 and J usage is TRBJ2-7, with TRBD2 matching over 15 bases. The germline gives CDR1 LGHNA, CDR2 YSLEER. V gave up 4 bases and J gave up 4 bases; unmatched junction bases: 2. The length of the CDR3 is 15 residues. The CDR3 sequence is CASSRGTSGRYEQYF. DNA of the CDR3: TGCGCCAGCAGCCGGGGGACTAGCGGGAGGTACGAGCAGTACTTC.

The chain uses TRBV7-9 and TRBJ2-7; 8 bases are a match to TRBD1. CDR1 is SEHNR and CDR2 is FQNEAQ in the germline V gene (reference sequence). The CDR3 spans 16 residues. V lost 5 bases to trimming and J lost 3 bases; unmatched junction nucleotides: 12. Here the CDR3 reads CASSQKADRASYEQYF. CDR3 nucleotides: TGTGCCAGCAGCCAAAAAGCGGACAGGGCGAGCTACGAGCAGTACTTC.

This clonotype occurred a few times. The J gene is TRBJ2-1, the V gene TRBV4-3; the match to TRBD2 covers 10 bases. V dropped 4 bases and J dropped 4; count of bases not matched to a gene: 4. The CDR3 is 15 residues long. Germline CDR1 and CDR2: LGHNA and YSLEER. The chain's CDR3 is CASSLGLALYNEQFF. The CDR3 DNA follows: TGCGCCAGCAGCCTGGGACTAGCGCTTTACAATGAGCAGTTCTTC.

This clonotype was seen a single time. Just one base apart from a much larger clone, this may be a read error. The chain joins TRBV20-1 to TRBJ1-2; D unclear. Germline loops: CDR1 DFQATT, CDR2 SNEGSKA (reference sequence). The CDR3 is made up of 11 amino acids. The V gene lost 3 bases and the J gene lost 4 bases, with 6 bases spanning the gap. The DNA of the CDR3 is TGCAGTGCTAGTGCAGTCTATGGCTACACCTTC. Protein: CSASAVYGYTF.

There are a few counts of this clonotype. The genes are TRBV10-3 and TRBJ1-1; no firm D call. CDR3 length: 12 amino acids. Deletions cut 4 bases from V and 1 base from J, with 4 bases between. CDR1 and CDR2 (germline): ENHRY, SYGVKD. The CDR3 DNA reads as TGTGCCATCAGTGGCGGGAACACTGAAGCTTTCTTT. It encodes CAISGGNTEAFF.

This clonotype was seen a few times. The chain is built from TRBV5-6 and TRBJ2-3, with 7 bases identical to TRBD1. Trimming cost V 4 bases and J 2 bases; bases outside gene matches: 13. The CDR3 loop spans 17 amino acids. Germline V gives CDR1 SGHDT, CDR2 YYEEEE. The CDR3 nucleotides read TGTGCCAGCAGCGTCGACAGGGTGGGATCCGACACAGATACGCAGTATTTT. Protein: CASSVDRVGSDTDTQYF.

At least ten counts were recorded for this clonotype. The rearrangement uses TRBV12-3 or TRBV12-4 and TRBJ2-2; TRBD1 matches 8 bases. V lost 4 bases to trimming and J lost 1 base; unmatched junction nucleotides: 2. The CDR3 has 15 residues. As DNA, the CDR3 is TGTGCCAGCAGTTCGGGGACAGGGAACACCGGGGAGCTGTTTTTT. It specifies CASSSGTGNTGELFF.

This chain links TRBV5-1 with TRBJ2-1; TRBD1 agrees at 12 bases. The V gene's germline CDR1 is SGHRS and CDR2 YFSETQ. This CDR3 region has 15 residues. The trim removed 0 bases at V and 10 bases at J, leaving 5 bases unmatched. For the CDR3, the DNA is TGCGCCAGCAGCTTGGGGGGACAGGGGGCAGGCGAGCAGTTCTTC. It translates to CASSLGGQGAGEQFF.

This chain joins TRBV4-3 and TRBJ2-5, with a weak D call TRBD1 (6 bases). CDR3 length: 17 amino acids. Per germline, CDR1 LGHNA and CDR2 YSLEER. V was clipped by 3 bases and J by 3 bases, with 20 bases between them. The CDR3 coding sequence is TGCGCCAGCAGCCAGAGATGGGGGCTTAGCGAGAAAGAGACCCAGTACTTC. The encoded protein is CASSQRWGLSEKETQYF.